One T cell receptor beta chain is described in this entry. Its specificity is not known. This record comes from a study of T cells after yellow fever vaccination. Study-level background: Fractions containing few cells were prepared with SMART-Seq v4 Ultra Low Input.

The CDR3 has 17 residues. In germline, CDR1 is SGHNT, CDR2 YYREEE (reference sequence). Losses at the gene ends were 4 bases for V and 7 bases for J; bases not matched to a gene: 9. TCRdb fed the 5' RACE reads into MiXCR, producing one record per CDR3 protein. The sample lists 250,000 to 350,000 distinct CDR3 sequences; approximately 8% were seen once. Overall study results and limits: Though it reached lower strength, the secondary response hit its peak faster, day 5 versus 15.

This sequence joins TRBV5-4 and TRBJ2-1, with 15 bases identical to TRBD2. The sequence derives from a man between 18 and 29 years old who received the YFV17D yellow fever vaccine. The sample here was CD4+ T cells sorted from PBMCs, taken 5 days after the yellow fever booster vaccination. Written as DNA, the CDR3 is TGTGCCAGCAGCCCCGGGAGGGGACTAGCGGGGGGTAATGAGCAGTTCTTC. This gives the protein CASSPGRGLAGGNEQFF.